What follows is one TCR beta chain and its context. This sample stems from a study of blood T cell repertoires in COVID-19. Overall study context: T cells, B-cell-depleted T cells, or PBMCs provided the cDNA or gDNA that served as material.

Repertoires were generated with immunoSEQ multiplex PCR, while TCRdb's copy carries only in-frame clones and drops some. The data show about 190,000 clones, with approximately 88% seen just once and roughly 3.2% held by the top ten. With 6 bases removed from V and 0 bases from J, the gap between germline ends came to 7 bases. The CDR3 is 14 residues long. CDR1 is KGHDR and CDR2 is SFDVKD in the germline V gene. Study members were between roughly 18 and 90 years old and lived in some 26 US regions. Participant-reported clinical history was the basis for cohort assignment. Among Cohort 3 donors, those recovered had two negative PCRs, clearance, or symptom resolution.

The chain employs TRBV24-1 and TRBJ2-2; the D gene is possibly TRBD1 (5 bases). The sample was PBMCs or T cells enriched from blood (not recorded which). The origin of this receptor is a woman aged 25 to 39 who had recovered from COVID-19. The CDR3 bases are TGTGCCACCAGTAGGGGCGCGAACACCGGGGAGCTGTTTTTT. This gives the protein CATSRGANTGELFF.